The T cell receptor beta chain described here comes from a study of cytomegalovirus exposure and HLA in healthy donors. Findings of the study overall: Testing in vitro showed a few CMV-associated chains specific for CMV antigens. TCR beta chains numbering 164 were designated cytomegalovirus-associated.

Both 60 Vbeta primers and 13 Jbeta primers went into the PCR. The protocol was immunoSEQ multiplex PCR, while the TCRdb copy is restricted to in-frame clones and leaves out a portion. The table lists under 95,000 clones, with 0.58% in the top ten. CDR1 and CDR2 (germline): SGHAT, FQNNGV. CDR3 length: 15 amino acids. V shed 5 bases and J shed 0 bases, with 13 bases lying between them. About this clone itself: Antigen specificity is unknown.

The V and J genes are TRBV11-2 and TRBJ1-2; tentatively, D is TRBD1 (5 bases). Source material: PBMCs. This sequence originates from a man aged 50-60 years in good health and CMV-seronegative. The CDR3 reads CASSGATVTNYGYTF. The DNA of the CDR3 is TGTGCCAGCAGCGGCGCGACAGTAACTAACTATGGCTACACCTTC.